The 21 T cell receptor beta chains below all came from one sample that was sequenced in a study of T cell responses to AZD1222 COVID-19 vaccine. TCRdb's copy holds only in-frame clones and misses some; the assay was immunoSEQ multiplex PCR. The data hold 200,000 or so clones, with roughly 93% observed a single time. The sample in question was peripheral blood, obtained on day 0 of AZD1222 vaccination. The receptors shown here come from an adult in good health.

This clone was seen once. This chain links TRBV3-1 (or the pseudogene TRBV3-2) with TRBJ2-5; D is possibly TRBD2 (6 bases). V was shortened by 4 bases and J by 5 bases, with 14 bases between the two germline ends. The CDR3 runs to 14 residues. Germline CDR1 and CDR2: LGHDT and YNNKEL (reference sequence). CDR3 coding DNA: TGTGCCAGCAGCCGCTCGGTTCGGGGGGAGACCCAGTACTTC. It codes for CASSRSVRGETQYF.

The chain combines TRBV6-7 with TRBJ2-1; possibly TRBD2 for D (6 bases). TRBV6-7 is known as an ORF, though its function is uncertain. Trimming left V 10 bases short and J 4 bases short, with 23 bases between. CDR3 size: 16 residues. CDR3 region: CAIPLVGSGRYNEQFF. CDR3 coding DNA: TGTGCCATCCCCTTAGTTGGTAGCGGCAGATACAATGAGCAGTTCTTC.

The V call is TRBV6-4, the J call TRBJ1-3, with 8 bases fitting TRBD1. Losses at the gene ends were 3 bases for V and 6 bases for J; bases not matched to a gene: 4. Germline V gives CDR1 MRHNA, CDR2 SNTAGT. The CDR3 is 14 amino acids. CDR3 loop: CASSEWTGPNTIYF. DNA of the CDR3: TGTGCCAGCAGTGAATGGACAGGGCCAAACACCATATATTTT.

V gene TRBV19 combines with J gene TRBJ1-5; maybe TRBD1 (5 bases). CDR3 length equals 13 residues. Germline V gene lookup returns CDR1 LNHDA and CDR2 SQIVND (reference sequence). The V end was cut by 4 bases, the J end by 7 bases, with 11 bases between. This CDR3 is CASSRIDSQPQHF. CDR3 DNA sequence: TGTGCCAGTAGTAGAATCGACAGCCAGCCCCAGCATTTT. Full variable domain (outside the CDR3, taken from reference TRBV19 and TRBJ1-5): DGGITQSPKYLFRKEGQNVTLSCEQNLNHDAMYWYRQDPGQGLRLIYYSQIVNDFQKGDIAEGYSVSREKKESFPLTVTSAQKNPTAFYLCASSRIDSQPQHFGDGTRLSIL.

The chain links TRBV6-2 or TRBV6-3 to TRBJ2-7; no clear D gene. V was trimmed by 4 bases and J by 4 bases, leaving 8 bases between them. The CDR3 sequence is 12 residues long. Germline-derived CDR1 and CDR2 are MNHEY and SVGEGT. The CDR3 loop reads CASSSGGYEQYF. Here the CDR3 DNA reads TGTGCCAGCAGTTCTGGTGGATACGAGCAGTACTTC.

This chain connects TRBV24-1 to TRBJ2-7; 8 bases fit TRBD1. The germline gives CDR1 KGHDR, CDR2 SFDVKD. V gave up 5 bases and J gave up 6 bases; unmatched junction bases: 5. The CDR3 runs 13 residues. CDR3 region: CATSGDRGGEQYF. Written as DNA, the CDR3 is TGTGCCACCAGTGGAGACAGGGGTGGCGAGCAGTACTTC.

This sequence joins TRBV5-1 and TRBJ2-2; the match to TRBD2 covers 8 bases. V gave up 4 bases and J gave up 5 bases; unmatched junction bases: 25. The CDR3 runs to 21 residues. From germline, CDR1 is SGHRS and CDR2 YFSETQ. The CDR3 region has the DNA TGCGCCAGCAGCCATAGCCCGGATCATTACGGGAGGGGGTCCAAAACCGGGGAGCTGTTTTTT. Amino acid sequence: CASSHSPDHYGRGSKTGELFF.

This rearrangement joins TRBV4-1 to TRBJ2-2; 9 positions match TRBD1. The V gene end was trimmed by 6 bases and the J gene end by 7 bases; junction bases not matched to a gene: 18. The germline CDR1 and CDR2 sequences are MGHRA and YSYEKL. The CDR3 runs 18 residues. CDR3 sequence reads: CASRWRSGTGRRGGELFF. The CDR3 DNA sequence: TGCGCCAGCAGATGGAGGTCAGGGACAGGGAGGAGAGGCGGGGAGCTGTTTTTT.

V is TRBV10-3 and J is TRBJ2-7, with 12 bases aligning to TRBD2. The J segment lost 6 bases and the V segment lost 4 bases, leaving 7 bases of the junction unmatched. This CDR3 has 15 amino acids. The germline gives CDR1 ENHRY, CDR2 SYGVKD. The DNA of the CDR3 is TGTGCCATCAGTGCCCTAGCGGGAGGGCCGGTCGAGCAGTACTTC. Its translation is CAISALAGGPVEQYF.

The chain has TRBV27 and TRBJ2-3, with D hard to call. The V gene lost 2 bases and the J gene lost 1 base, with 10 bases spanning the gap. CDR3 length equals 15 residues. Germline values: CDR1 MNHEY, CDR2 SMNVEV (reference sequence). The DNA of the CDR3 is TGTGCCAGCAGTTTAGATGTCTGGGGCACAGATACGCAGTATTTT. Its protein is CASSLDVWGTDTQYF.

The genes are TRBV9 and TRBJ2-1, with 9 bases matching TRBD2. The ends lost 3 bases at V and 8 bases at J; junction bases unmatched: 6. Germline CDR1 and CDR2: SGDLS and YYNGEE. The CDR3 has 14 residues. The CDR3 here is CASSAMAGGDEQFF. The CDR3 DNA is TGTGCCAGCAGCGCCATGGCGGGAGGGGATGAGCAGTTCTTC.

CDR3 nucleotides: TGTGCCAGCAGTTCAGGATGGCGGGAGGGTCTGGATGAGCAGTTCTTC. As protein: CASSSGWREGLDEQFF. The chain employs TRBV28 and TRBJ2-1; 9 bases agree with TRBD2. The CDR3 has 16 amino acids. Losses at the gene ends were 4 bases for V and 8 bases for J; bases not matched to a gene: 12. Germline V gene sequence: CDR1 MDHEN, CDR2 SYDVKM.

This chain links TRBV7-9 with TRBJ2-5, with D unresolved. The CDR3 length is 13 residues. V lost 1 base and J lost 1, with 4 bases in between. Germline CDR1 SEHNR, CDR2 FQNEAQ (reference sequence). The CDR3 region has the DNA TGTGCCAGCAGCTTAGACGGCCAAGAGACCCAGTACTTC. Translated: CASSLDGQETQYF.

Points on this clone: One end of the junction is discordant with germline, which a read error may explain. The rearrangement uses TRBV2 and TRBJ2-5; D perhaps matches TRBD2 (6 bases). CDR3 length: 16 amino acids. Germline CDR1 and CDR2: SNHLY and FYNNEI. Written as DNA, the CDR3 is TGTGCCAGCAGTGAAAGACTAGAAGGACCCCAACAGACCCAGTACTTC. It translates to CASSERLEGPQQTQYF.

This clone showed up just a few times. The V call is TRBV28, the J call TRBJ1-6; 9 nucleotides line up with TRBD1. The CDR3 sequence is 17 residues long. V lost 1 base and J lost 4; bases outside the gene matches: 5. Germline V gene lookup returns CDR1 MDHEN and CDR2 SYDVKM. CDR3 coding DNA: TGTGCCAGCAGTTTATTGGGACAGGGTTCTTATAATTCACCCCTCCACTTT. It yields the protein CASSLLGQGSYNSPLHF. The complete variable domain, with remaining parts taken from reference TRBV28 and TRBJ1-6, reads DVKVTQSSRYLVKRTGEKVFLECVQDMDHENMFWYRQDPGLGLRLIYFSYDVKMKEKGDIPEGYSVSREKKERFSLILESASTNQTSMYLCASSLLGQGSYNSPLHFGNGTRLTVT.

Worth noting for this clone: Additional DNA sequences in this sample encode the identical CDR3. For the CDR3, the DNA is TGTGCCAGCAGCTTAGGAAGAGGATCCTACGAGCAGTACTTC. The encoded protein is CASSLGRGSYEQYF. The chain recombines TRBV7-2 with TRBJ2-7; D gene uncertain. Germline V gives CDR1 SGHTA, CDR2 FQGNSA. CDR3 size: 14 residues. Trimming stripped 1 base from V and 1 base from J, with 8 bases between.

V usage is TRBV4-1 and J usage is TRBJ1-1, with D maybe TRBD1 (5 bases). With 3 bases removed from V and 4 bases from J, the gap between germline ends came to 9 bases. The CDR3 consists of 13 residues. Per the germline V gene, CDR1 is MGHRA and CDR2 is YSYEKL. CDR3 nucleotide sequence: TGCGCCAGCAGCCAGGGGGTGGGCACTGAAGCTTTCTTT. Its translation: CASSQGVGTEAFF.

This chain links TRBV19 with TRBJ1-5, with D perhaps TRBD1 (5 bases). Trimming removed 3 bases from V and 1 base from J, with 7 bases in between. The germline V gene encodes CDR1 LNHDA and CDR2 SQIVND (reference sequence). CDR3 size: 14 residues. CDR3 sequence: CASSMWGSNQPQHF. The CDR3 DNA is TGTGCCAGTAGTATGTGGGGGAGCAATCAGCCCCAGCATTTT.

This clone was picked up one time. The rearrangement uses TRBV5-4 and TRBJ2-2; 14 bases map to TRBD2. V lost 4 bases, J lost 5 bases, and 4 bases stayed unmatched. Germline V CDR1 and CDR2: SGHNT, YYREEE (reference sequence). This CDR3 comprises 16 residues. The CDR3 is CASSPGLAGGTGELFF. CDR3 in DNA: TGTGCCAGCAGCCCCGGACTAGCGGGAGGTACCGGGGAGCTGTTTTTT.

The V call is TRBV6-5, the J call TRBJ1-2; D perhaps matches TRBD1 (5 bases). The germline V and J ends were trimmed by 0 bases and 8 bases, with 16 bases remaining between them. The CDR3 extends over 15 amino acids. Looked up from germline, CDR1 is MNHEY and CDR2 is SVGAGI. CDR3 loop: CASSYSGFGGGGYTF. In nucleotides, the CDR3 is TGTGCCAGCAGTTACTCGGGATTCGGGGGAGGCGGCTACACCTTC.

The chain uses TRBV4-2 and TRBJ2-1; the match to TRBD2 covers 10 bases. Germline V gene lookup returns CDR1 LGHNA and CDR2 YNFKEQ. Germline trimming cut 4 bases from V and 6 bases from J; bases unmatched to any gene: 12. CDR3 length: 17 residues. The CDR3 DNA sequence: TGTGCCAGCAGCCCCCATCTTACTAGCGGGAATCCCAATGAGCAGTTCTTC. It encodes CASSPHLTSGNPNEQFF.